This T cell receptor (beta chain) appears in the sequencing data of a study of Ad26.COV2.S vaccination and SARS-CoV-2 variants. Study at large: Enrolled in COV1001, the donor was in the Ad26.COV2.S trial arm, which received the vaccine. Ad26.COV2.S shots went into the muscle once or twice, 56 days apart. Broader study findings: Across vaccine and placebo recipients, the breadth of non-spike TCRs was similar. Relative to placebo recipients, vaccine recipients exhibited elevated spike-specific TCR breadth.

This clone has just one count. Its antigen is still unknown. Libraries were prepared by immunoSEQ multiplex PCR; TCRdb keeps only in-frame clonotypes and omits some of them. The top ten clones hold around 7.4% of a sample with over 300,000 clones, about four fifths of them seen once. Stated treatment: roughly 19 received Ad26.COV2.S at low or high dose, single or two shots; about five received placebo; per-sample allocation not given. Following the first vaccine or placebo injection, samples were taken on day 63. In germline, CDR1 is SGHTA, CDR2 FQGNSA. Trimming took off 5 bases at V and 3 bases at J, with 17 bases between the two ends. This CDR3 region has 15 residues.

The starting material was peripheral blood, obtained in a trial of Ad26.COV2.S vaccine versus placebo. This receptor was identified in a person aged 18-60 years who received the Ad26.COV2.S COVID-19 vaccine or a placebo. This chain uses TRBV7-2 with TRBJ2-7; the D gene is possibly TRBD1 (6 bases). CDR3 coding DNA: TGTGCCAGCAGCAGCAGGGGTGGGAAGTTCTACGAGCAGTACTTC. This translates into CASSSRGGKFYEQYF.